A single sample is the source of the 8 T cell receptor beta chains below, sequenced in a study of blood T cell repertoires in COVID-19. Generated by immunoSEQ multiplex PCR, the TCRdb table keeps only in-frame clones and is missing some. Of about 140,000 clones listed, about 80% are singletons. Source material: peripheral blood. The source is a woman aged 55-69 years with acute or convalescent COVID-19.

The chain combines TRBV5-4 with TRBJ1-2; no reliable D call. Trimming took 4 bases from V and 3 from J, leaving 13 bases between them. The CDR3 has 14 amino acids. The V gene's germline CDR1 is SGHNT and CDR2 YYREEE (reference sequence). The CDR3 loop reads CASSNGGSHYGYTF. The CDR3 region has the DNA TGTGCCAGCAGCAATGGCGGCAGCCACTATGGCTACACCTTC.

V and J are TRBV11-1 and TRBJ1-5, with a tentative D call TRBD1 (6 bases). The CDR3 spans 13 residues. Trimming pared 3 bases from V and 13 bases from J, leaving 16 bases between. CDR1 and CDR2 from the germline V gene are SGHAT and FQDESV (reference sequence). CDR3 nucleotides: TGTGCCAGCAGCTTGGATACAGGGAGCGCTCAGCATTTT. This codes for CASSLDTGSAQHF.

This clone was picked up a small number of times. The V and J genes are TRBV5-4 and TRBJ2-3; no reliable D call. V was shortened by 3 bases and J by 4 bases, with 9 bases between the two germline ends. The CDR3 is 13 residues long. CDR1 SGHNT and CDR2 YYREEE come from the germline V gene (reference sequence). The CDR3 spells CASSSLDSDTQYF. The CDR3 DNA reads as TGTGCCAGCAGCTCCCTAGACTCAGATACGCAGTATTTT. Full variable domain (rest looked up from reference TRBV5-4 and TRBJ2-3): ETGVTQSPTHLIKTRGQQVTLRCSSQSGHNTVSWYQQALGQGPQFIFQYYREEENGRGNFPPRFSGLQFPNYSSELNVNALELDDSALYLCASSSLDSDTQYFGPGTRLTVL.

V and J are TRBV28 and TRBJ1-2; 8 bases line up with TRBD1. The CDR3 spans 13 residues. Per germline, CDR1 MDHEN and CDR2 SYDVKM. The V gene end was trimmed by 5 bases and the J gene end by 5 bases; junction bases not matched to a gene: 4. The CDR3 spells CASSLDRGYGYTF. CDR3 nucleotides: TGTGCCAGCAGTCTCGACAGGGGATATGGCTACACCTTC.

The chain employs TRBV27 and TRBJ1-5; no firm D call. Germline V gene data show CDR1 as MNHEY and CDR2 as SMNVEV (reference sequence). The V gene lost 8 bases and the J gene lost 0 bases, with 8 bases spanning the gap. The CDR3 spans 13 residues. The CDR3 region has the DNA TGTGCCAGCGCTCACTATAGCAATCAGCCCCAGCATTTT. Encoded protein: CASAHYSNQPQHF.

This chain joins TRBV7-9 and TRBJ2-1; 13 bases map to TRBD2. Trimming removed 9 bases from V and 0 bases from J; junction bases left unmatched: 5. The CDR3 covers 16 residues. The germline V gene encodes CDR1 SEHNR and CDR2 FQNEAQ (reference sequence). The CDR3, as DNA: TGTGCCAGTGAGGGACTAGCGGGAAGCTCCTACAATGAGCAGTTCTTC. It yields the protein CASEGLAGSSYNEQFF. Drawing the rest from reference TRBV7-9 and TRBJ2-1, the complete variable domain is DTGVSQNPRHKITKRGQNVTFRCDPISEHNRLYWYRQTLGQGPEFLTYFQNEAQLEKSRLLSDRFSAERPKGSFSTLEIQRTEQGDSAMYLCASEGLAGSSYNEQFFGPGTRLTVL.

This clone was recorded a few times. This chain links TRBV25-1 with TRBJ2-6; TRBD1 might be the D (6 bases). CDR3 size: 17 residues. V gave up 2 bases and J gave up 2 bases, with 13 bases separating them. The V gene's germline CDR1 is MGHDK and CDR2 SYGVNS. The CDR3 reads CASSETPGAPGANVLTF. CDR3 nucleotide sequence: TGTGCCAGCAGTGAAACTCCAGGGGCCCCTGGGGCCAACGTCCTGACTTTC.

The DNA for the CDR3 is TGTGCCAGCAGCTATATAGCGGGATCTTACAATGAGCAGTTCTTC. Protein: CASSYIAGSYNEQFF. The chain uses TRBV11-2 and TRBJ2-1, with TRBD2 matching over 8 bases. The CDR3 runs 15 residues. The V gene end was trimmed by 4 bases and the J gene end by 4 bases; junction bases not matched to a gene: 6. CDR1 is SGHAT, CDR2 FQNNGV, per germline.